This T cell receptor beta chain was sequenced for a study of shared clonotypes between healthy human individuals (dated by TCRdb to the early 2020s). Describing the broader study: Three men and a couple of women, aged 18 to 49 years, made up the cohort. The study deeply sequenced blood TCR repertoires of about 5 healthy adults to estimate repertoire size and the extent of clonotype sharing between individuals. Per donor, three plates each were used for CD4 naive and CD4 memory, two for CD8 naive, and one for CD8 memory. Libraries were prepared and TCR repertoires were sequenced by different laboratories using diverse techniques, in order to increase sequencing depth and limit assay-specific biases. Between about 0.85 and 10 billion PBMCs per donor were obtained by leukapheresis. The full study reports these points: Sampling was limited to blood, and TCR repertoires in tissue likely differ from TCR repertoires in blood. Pairwise subsampling led to the expectation that sequencing depth would affect the degree of clonotype sharing among donors. Because the study included only a small number of donors, the genetic and exposure-history diversity represented was limited. Rarefaction of sorted-subset datasets indicated incomplete sequencing despite the large sequencing depth. Sharing across a few donors was observed for approximately 4.6% of naive CD4, about 3.2% of naive CD8, 2.3% of memory CD4, and around 0.4% of memory CD8 clonotypes. Higher generation probabilities were observed for clonotypes shared by all four sorted-subset donors than for non-shared clonotypes. Estimated clonotype richness was generally larger for naive than for memory subsets.

Worth noting for this clone: The antigen it recognizes is unknown. Base qualities are missing; no much larger clone stands one base away.

Ends trimmed: V by 3 bases, J by 4 bases; bases unmatched to a gene: 8. Reading the germline V gene gives CDR1 SGDLS and CDR2 YYNGEE. From the cysteine through the phenylalanine, the CDR3 covers 15 amino acids. The retained sequence is limited to the CDR3, 45 bases, with the frame set at the first base. TCR CDR3 regions were amplified from genomic DNA by multiplex PCR using the deep immunoSEQ assay. For each cell subset, the extracted genomic DNA was distributed evenly across all wells of several immunoSEQ 96-well plates, and each plate served as one replicate. For sorted subsets, approximately 200 ng of genomic DNA, equivalent to 30,000 or so T cell genomes, went into each replicate PCR. The purified libraries were quantified using a Qubit 3.0 fluorometer, sized with a Bioanalyzer 2100, and then quantified again using the KAPA Library Quantification kit. Every immunoSEQ 96-well plate was sequenced on a dedicated single-read 150-cycle Illumina NextSeq 550 flow cell. On the study's bioinformatics: Because the immunoSEQ output held only junctional sequences and lacked quality scores, the filtering could not match the filtering applied to full-length reads. To assign V/J genes and CDR3, sequences were annotated using PyIR, a Python wrapper for IgBLAST v1.9, with IMGT germline references. Reads were filtered out if the reads had weak V/J assignments (E-value above 1e-6), no CDR3, stop codons, out-of-frame junctions, or ambiguous translated residues. V3J clonotypes were defined by identical inferred V gene, J gene, and CDR3 amino acid sequence. Percentage overlap between repertoires was calculated by dividing the number of shared unique clonotypes by the size of the smaller repertoire. Three approaches were used to assess repertoire richness: RTK rarefaction, the Chao1 estimator, and Recon v2.1 estimates of unobserved clonotypes. Generation probabilities for all TCRbeta clonotypes obtained by the gDNA method from a handful of donors were computed using OLGA. TCRdb mirrors the immuneACCESS table, restricted to in-frame sequences. Some clones are absent from its copies; in checked studies, under half trace to an unresolved V gene, and the reason for the others is unknown. That table furnishes V, J and clone size, whereas the DNA furnished D and trimming. The sample table lists a few million clones, 93% of them with a count of one. The top ten hold 0.39% of the sample.

The donors were healthy, HIV-negative adults with no recently reported acute infections or vaccinations. Every donor was a Caucasian adult living in Nashville, Tennessee, USA. CD4+ T cells were enriched through magnetic negative selection, after which naive cells were positively selected on CD45RA and the remaining negative fraction served as the memory subset. Blood was collected by leukapheresis, and PBMCs were isolated by Ficoll-Histopaque density gradient centrifugation and then cryopreserved in liquid nitrogen vapor phase. Analytical flow cytometry was used to check the purity and quantity of each magnetically sorted T cell population. Each sorted fraction had its genomic DNA isolated and then quantified by UV absorbance on a Nanodrop 2000c.

The chain employs TRBV9 and TRBJ2-3; 7 central bases correspond to TRBD2. The source is a man between 18 and 35 years old in good health. Some clones in this sample may be carry-over from other donors' samples. The source material was naive CD4+ T cells from PBMCs. According to the study, the label for this sample's cell subset or site signals: CD45RA+ positively selected. The sequence in DNA is TGTGCCAGCAGCGCTAGGCGGGAGAACCCAGATACGCAGTATTTT. Translated, this gives CASSARRENPDTQYF.